Detailed here is one T cell receptor (beta chain). TCRbeta library construction was performed incorporating unique molecular identifiers. One entry per CDR3 protein results from TCRdb running MiXCR on the PCR reads. The sample contains roughly 200,000 distinct CDR3 sequences, 8% to 9.5% of which appear only once. The sample comes from a study of T-cell reconstitution after alpha-beta-depleted transplantation in children. The sequencing used PBMCs from the stem cell graft donor, collected from the stem cell graft. The receptor comes from a human donor who donated a stem cell graft to a child with acute lymphoblastic leukemia.

The CDR3 nucleotides read TGTGCCAGCAGCTTAAGCGGAGCCAGCCAGAACACTGAAGCTTTCTTT. Amino acids: CASSLSGASQNTEAFF. The chain employs TRBV7-9 and TRBJ1-1; no definite D call. CDR3 size: 16 residues. Germline V CDR1 and CDR2: SEHNR, FQNEAQ (reference sequence). The V end was cut by 2 bases, the J end by 1 base, with 14 bases between.